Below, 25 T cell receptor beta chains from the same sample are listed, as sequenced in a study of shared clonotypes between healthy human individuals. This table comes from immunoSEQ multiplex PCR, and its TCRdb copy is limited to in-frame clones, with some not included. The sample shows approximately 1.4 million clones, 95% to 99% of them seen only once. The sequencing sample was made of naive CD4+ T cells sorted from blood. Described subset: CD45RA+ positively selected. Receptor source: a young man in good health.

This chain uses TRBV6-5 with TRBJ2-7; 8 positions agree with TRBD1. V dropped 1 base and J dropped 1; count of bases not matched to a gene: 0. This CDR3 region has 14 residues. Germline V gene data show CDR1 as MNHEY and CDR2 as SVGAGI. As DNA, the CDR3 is TGTGCCAGCAGTTACTGGACAGGGTCCTACGAGCAGTACTTC. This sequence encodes CASSYWTGSYEQYF.

The CDR3, as DNA: TGTGCCACCAGCAGAGGGCCCGTTGGGGATGAGCAGTTCTTC. Its translation: CATSRGPVGDEQFF. The J gene is TRBJ2-1, the V gene TRBV15; D unresolved. From germline, CDR1 is LNHNV and CDR2 YYDKDF (reference sequence). CDR3 size: 14 residues. V was cut by 1 base and J by 8 bases, with 12 bases left in between.

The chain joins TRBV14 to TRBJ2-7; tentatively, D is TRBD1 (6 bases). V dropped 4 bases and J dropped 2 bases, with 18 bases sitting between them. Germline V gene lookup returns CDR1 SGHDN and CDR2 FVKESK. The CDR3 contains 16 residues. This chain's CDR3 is CASSPGPAGEPYEQYF. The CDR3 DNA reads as TGTGCCAGCAGCCCCGGTCCGGCAGGGGAACCCTACGAGCAGTACTTC.

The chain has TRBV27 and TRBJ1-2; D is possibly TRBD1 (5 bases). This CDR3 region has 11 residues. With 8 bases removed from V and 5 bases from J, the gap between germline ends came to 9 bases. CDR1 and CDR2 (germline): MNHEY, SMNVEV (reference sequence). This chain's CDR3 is CASGGGYGYTF. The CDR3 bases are TGTGCCAGCGGGGGGGGTTATGGCTACACCTTC.

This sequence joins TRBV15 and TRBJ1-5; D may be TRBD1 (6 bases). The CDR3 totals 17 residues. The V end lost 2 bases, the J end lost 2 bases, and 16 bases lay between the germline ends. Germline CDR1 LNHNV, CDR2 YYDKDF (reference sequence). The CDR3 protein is CATSRTNRVSGNQPQHF. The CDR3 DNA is TGTGCCACCAGCAGAACGAACAGGGTTTCTGGCAATCAGCCCCAGCATTTT.

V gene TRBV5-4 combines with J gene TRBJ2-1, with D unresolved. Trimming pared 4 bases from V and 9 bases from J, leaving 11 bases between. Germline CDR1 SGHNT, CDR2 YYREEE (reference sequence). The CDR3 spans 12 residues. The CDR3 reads CASSLDRAEQFF. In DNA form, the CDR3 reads TGTGCCAGCAGCCTGGACCGAGCTGAGCAGTTCTTC.

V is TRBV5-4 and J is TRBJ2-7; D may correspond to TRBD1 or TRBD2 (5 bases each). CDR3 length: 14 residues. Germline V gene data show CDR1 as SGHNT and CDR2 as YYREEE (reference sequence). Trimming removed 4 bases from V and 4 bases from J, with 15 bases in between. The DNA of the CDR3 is TGTGCCAGCAGCCGGGACCTGCATGGGTACGAGCAGTACTTC. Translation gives CASSRDLHGYEQYF.

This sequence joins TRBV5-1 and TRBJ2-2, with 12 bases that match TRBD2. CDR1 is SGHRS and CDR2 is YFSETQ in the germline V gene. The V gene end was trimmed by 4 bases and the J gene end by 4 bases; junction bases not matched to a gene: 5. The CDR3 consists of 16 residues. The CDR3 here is CASSTTSGSITGELFF. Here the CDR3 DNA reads TGCGCCAGCAGCACGACTAGCGGGAGTATCACCGGGGAGCTGTTTTTT.

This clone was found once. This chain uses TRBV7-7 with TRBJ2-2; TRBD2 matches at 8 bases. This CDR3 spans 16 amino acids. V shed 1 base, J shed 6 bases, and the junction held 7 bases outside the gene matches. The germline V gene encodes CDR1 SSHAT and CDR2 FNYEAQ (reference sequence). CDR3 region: CASSLERPSGSGELFF. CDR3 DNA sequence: TGTGCCAGCAGCTTAGAGAGACCTAGCGGGTCCGGGGAGCTGTTTTTT.

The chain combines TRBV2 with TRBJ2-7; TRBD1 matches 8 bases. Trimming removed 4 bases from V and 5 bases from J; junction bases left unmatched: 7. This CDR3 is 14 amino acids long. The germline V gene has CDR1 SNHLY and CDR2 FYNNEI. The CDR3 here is CASSGYGQGNEQYF. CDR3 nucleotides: TGTGCCAGCAGTGGCTATGGACAGGGTAACGAGCAGTACTTC.

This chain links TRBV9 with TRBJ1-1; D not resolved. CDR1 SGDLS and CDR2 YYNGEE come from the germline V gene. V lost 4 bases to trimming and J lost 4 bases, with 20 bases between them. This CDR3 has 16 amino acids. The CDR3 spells CASSPLGSPSITEAFF. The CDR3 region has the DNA TGTGCCAGCAGCCCCCTCGGGTCGCCAAGTATCACTGAAGCTTTCTTT.

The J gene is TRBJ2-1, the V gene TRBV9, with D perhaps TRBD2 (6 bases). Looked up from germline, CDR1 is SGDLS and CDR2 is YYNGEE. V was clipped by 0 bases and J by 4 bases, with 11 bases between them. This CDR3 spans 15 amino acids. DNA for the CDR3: TGTGCCAGCAGCGTAGGGGAGGACGGTTACAATGAGCAGTTCTTC. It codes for CASSVGEDGYNEQFF.

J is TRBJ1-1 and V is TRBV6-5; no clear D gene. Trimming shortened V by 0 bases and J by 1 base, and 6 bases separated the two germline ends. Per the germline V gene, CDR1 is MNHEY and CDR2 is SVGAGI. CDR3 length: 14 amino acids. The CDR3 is CASSYSHPNTEAFF. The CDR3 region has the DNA TGTGCCAGCAGTTACTCGCACCCGAACACTGAAGCTTTCTTT.

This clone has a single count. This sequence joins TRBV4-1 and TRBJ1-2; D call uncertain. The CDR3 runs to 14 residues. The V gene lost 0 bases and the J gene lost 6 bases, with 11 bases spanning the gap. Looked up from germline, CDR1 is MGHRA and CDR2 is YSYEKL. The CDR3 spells CASSQDQAADGYTF. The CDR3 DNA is TGCGCCAGCAGCCAAGATCAGGCAGCAGATGGCTACACCTTC.

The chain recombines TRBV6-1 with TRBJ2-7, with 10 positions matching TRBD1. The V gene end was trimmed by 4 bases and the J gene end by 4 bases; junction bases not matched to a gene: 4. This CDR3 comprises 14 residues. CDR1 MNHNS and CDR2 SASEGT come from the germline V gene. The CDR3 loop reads CASSVTGGNYEQYF. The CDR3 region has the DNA TGTGCCAGCAGTGTGACAGGGGGCAATTACGAGCAGTACTTC.

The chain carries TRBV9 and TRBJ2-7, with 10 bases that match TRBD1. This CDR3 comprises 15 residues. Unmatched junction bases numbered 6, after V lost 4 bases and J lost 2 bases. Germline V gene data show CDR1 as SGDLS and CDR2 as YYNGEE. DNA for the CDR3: TGTGCCAGCAGCCCGGAGGACAGGGGGGCCTACGAGCAGTACTTC. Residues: CASSPEDRGAYEQYF.

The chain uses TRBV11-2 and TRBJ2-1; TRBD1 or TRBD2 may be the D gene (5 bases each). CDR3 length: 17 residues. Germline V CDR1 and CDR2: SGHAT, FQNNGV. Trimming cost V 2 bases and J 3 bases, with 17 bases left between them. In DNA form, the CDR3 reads TGTGCCAGCAGCTTACAGGGTACTAGGTTCCTCTACAATGAGCAGTTCTTC. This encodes CASSLQGTRFLYNEQFF.

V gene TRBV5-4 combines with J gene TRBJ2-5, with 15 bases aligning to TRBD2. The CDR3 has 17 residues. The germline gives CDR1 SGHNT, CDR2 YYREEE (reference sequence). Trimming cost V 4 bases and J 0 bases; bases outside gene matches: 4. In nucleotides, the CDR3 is TGTGCCAGCAGCCCTGGGACTAGCGGGAGGTACCAAGAGACCCAGTACTTC. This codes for CASSPGTSGRYQETQYF.

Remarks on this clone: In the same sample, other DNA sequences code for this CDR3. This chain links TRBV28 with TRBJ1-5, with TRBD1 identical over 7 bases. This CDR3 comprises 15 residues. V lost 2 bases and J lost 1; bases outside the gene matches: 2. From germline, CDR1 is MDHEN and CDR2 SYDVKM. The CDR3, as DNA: TGTGCCAGCAGTTTAGCAGGGGGGAGCAATCAGCCCCAGCATTTT. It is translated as CASSLAGGSNQPQHF. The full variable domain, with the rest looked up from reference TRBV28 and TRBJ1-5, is DVKVTQSSRYLVKRTGEKVFLECVQDMDHENMFWYRQDPGLGLRLIYFSYDVKMKEKGDIPEGYSVSREKKERFSLILESASTNQTSMYLCASSLAGGSNQPQHFGDGTRLSIL.

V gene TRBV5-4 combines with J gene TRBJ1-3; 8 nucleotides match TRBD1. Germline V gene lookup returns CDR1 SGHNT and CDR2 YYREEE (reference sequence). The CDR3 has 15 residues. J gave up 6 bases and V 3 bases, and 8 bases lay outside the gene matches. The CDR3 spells CASSSMTQGVNTIYF. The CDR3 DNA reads TGTGCCAGCAGCTCGATGACACAGGGGGTAAACACCATATATTTT.

The CDR3 is CASSPGQGRNYEQYF. In nucleotides, the CDR3 is TGTGCCAGCTCACCAGGCCAGGGGAGAAACTACGAGCAGTACTTC. This chain joins TRBV18 and TRBJ2-7; weak D call: TRBD1 (6 bases). Germline CDR1 KGHSH, CDR2 LQKENI. The CDR3 spans 15 residues. With 2 bases removed from V and 3 bases from J, the gap between germline ends came to 14 bases.

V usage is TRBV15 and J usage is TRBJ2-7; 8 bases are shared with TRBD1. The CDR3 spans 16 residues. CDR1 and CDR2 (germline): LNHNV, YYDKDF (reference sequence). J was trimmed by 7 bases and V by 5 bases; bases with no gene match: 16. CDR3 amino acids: CATSADRVTNSVEQYF. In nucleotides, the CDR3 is TGTGCCACCAGCGCGGACAGGGTGACTAATTCGGTGGAGCAGTACTTC.

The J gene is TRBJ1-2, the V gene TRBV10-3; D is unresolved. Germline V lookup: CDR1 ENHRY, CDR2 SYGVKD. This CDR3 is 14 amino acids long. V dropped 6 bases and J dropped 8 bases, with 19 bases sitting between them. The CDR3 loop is CAISSDHLSGGYTF. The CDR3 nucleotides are TGTGCCATCAGCTCGGACCATCTATCCGGGGGCTACACCTTC.

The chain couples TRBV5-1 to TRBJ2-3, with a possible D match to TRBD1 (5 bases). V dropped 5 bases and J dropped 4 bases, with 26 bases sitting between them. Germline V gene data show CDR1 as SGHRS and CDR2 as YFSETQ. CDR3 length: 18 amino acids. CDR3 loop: CASSKISGHRARADTQYF. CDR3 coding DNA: TGCGCCAGCAGTAAAATTTCAGGACATCGGGCTAGAGCAGATACGCAGTATTTT. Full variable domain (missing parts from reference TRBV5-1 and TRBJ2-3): KAGVTQTPRYLIKTRGQQVTLSCSPISGHRSVSWYQQTPGQGLQFLFEYFSETQRNKGNFPGRFSGRQFSNSRSEMNVSTLELGDSALYLCASSKISGHRARADTQYFGPGTRLTVL.

CDR3: CASSPTARQGTDTQYF. DNA for the CDR3: TGTGCCAGCAGCCCCACGGCCCGACAGGGCACAGATACGCAGTATTTT. This chain uses TRBV7-2 with TRBJ2-3, with TRBD1 as a possible D gene (6 bases). This CDR3 region has 16 residues. The germline V gene encodes CDR1 SGHTA and CDR2 FQGNSA. Trimming removed 5 bases from V and 1 base from J, with 16 bases in between. The full variable domain, its missing parts supplied by reference TRBV7-2 and TRBJ2-3, is GAGVSQSPSNKVTEKGKDVELRCDPISGHTALYWYRQSLGQGLEFLIYFQGNSAPDKSGLPSDRFSAERTGGSVSTLTIQRTQQEDSAVYLCASSPTARQGTDTQYFGPGTRLTVL.